This T cell receptor (beta chain) was sequenced in a study of neoadjuvant anti-PD-1 for oral cavity cancer. Study-wide context: Patients without progression got a fourth dose around day 43.

As for time point: after neoadjuvant nivolumab, at surgical resection. Patients had newly diagnosed, untreated stage II-IVA oral cavity squamous cell carcinoma. Analysis of PBMCs was direct, with no culture step. TCRdb keeps only in-frame clones here, not all; method: immunoSEQ multiplex PCR. This sample has about 68,000 clones; 70% to 90% occur once, and the top ten carry about 3.4%. The origin of this receptor is a person aged 35-79 years with oral cavity squamous cell carcinoma. The sequenced sample was PBMCs, obtained after nivolumab (anti-PD-1) treatment.

The DNA of the CDR3 is TGTGCCAGCAGCTTCGGACAGGGGGCGGAGGGTGGCTACACCTTC. Its protein product is CASSFGQGAEGGYTF. The rearrangement links TRBV7-9 to TRBJ1-2, with TRBD1 identical over 11 bases. Per germline, CDR1 SEHNR and CDR2 FQNEAQ (reference sequence). This CDR3 spans 15 amino acids. V lost 3 bases and J lost 7; bases outside the gene matches: 7.